This is a list of T cell receptor beta chains from one sample in a study of T cells in Graves' hyperthyroidism and ophthalmopathy. One entry per CDR3 protein, called by TCRdb with MiXCR from the multiplex PCR reads. Of 600,000 or so distinct CDR3 sequences listed, around 15% were seen once; the top ten hold less than 4.5%. The sequenced material came from blood. The source of these receptors is a woman aged 25-40 years with Graves' hyperthyroidism. CDR3s include the opening cysteine and the closing phenylalanine or tryptophan. Fields, in order: J gene, D gene, clone size, V gene, CDR3 protein, CDR3 DNA. D genes are given only for firm matches. Clone size appears in some rows only: once, few, many, or a class for an expanded clone.

>TRBJ1-4|NA|many|TRBV7-2
CASSWAPSEKLFF
TGTGCCAGCAGCTGGGCTCCCAGTGAAAAACTGTTTTTT
>TRBJ1-5|TRBD1|NA|TRBV6-1
CASRLAAGGQPQHF
TGTGCCAGCAGACTCGCGGCAGGGGGGCAGCCCCAGCATTTT
>TRBJ2-4|NA|many|TRBV7-2
CASSSQDFKNIQYF
TGTGCCAGCAGCTCTCAGGACTTCAAAAACATTCAGTACTTC
>TRBJ1-2|NA|few|TRBV29-1
CSVDLYGVEGGYGYTF
TGCAGCGTTGACCTTTACGGGGTAGAGGGGGGTTATGGCTACACCTTC
>TRBJ2-7|TRBD2|many|TRBV11-2
CASSFSSSGAYEQYF
TGTGCCAGCAGCTTCAGTTCCAGCGGGGCCTACGAGCAGTACTTC
>TRBJ2-3|NA|many|TRBV6-1
CASSPGAIGTDTQYF
TGTGCCAGCAGTCCTGGAGCGATCGGCACAGATACGCAGTATTTT
>TRBJ1-5|NA|few|TRBV12-3/TRBV12-4
CASRGAPGGNQPQHF
TGTGCCAGCAGAGGCGCCCCAGGCGGCAATCAGCCCCAGCATTTT
>TRBJ2-5|TRBD2|many|TRBV20-1
CSASGLGETQYF
TGCAGTGCGAGCGGACTAGGGGAGACCCAGTACTTC
>TRBJ1-1|NA|many|TRBV28
CASSLGFNTEAFF
TGTGCCAGCAGTCTCGGGTTTAACACTGAAGCTTTCTTT
>TRBJ2-5|NA|many|TRBV6-1
CASSSPTEETQYF
TGTGCCAGCAGTTCCCCGACAGAGGAGACCCAGTACTTC
>TRBJ1-5|NA|many|TRBV30
CAWSAGDFQPQHF
TGTGCCTGGAGTGCCGGTGACTTTCAGCCCCAGCATTTT
>TRBJ1-1|NA|many|TRBV7-9
CASQPRLNTEAFF
TGTGCCAGCCAACCCCGGTTGAACACTGAAGCTTTCTTT
>TRBJ2-1|NA|many|TRBV7-8
CATVASGNEQFF
TGTGCCACCGTAGCCTCGGGGAATGAGCAGTTCTTC
>TRBJ1-5|NA|NA|TRBV9
CASSVERGYSNQPQHF
TGTGCCAGCAGCGTAGAACGGGGCTATAGCAATCAGCCCCAGCATTTT
>TRBJ2-1|NA|many|TRBV3-1
CASSQVRDFSYNEQFF
TGTGCCAGCAGCCAAGTTCGGGATTTCTCCTACAATGAGCAGTTCTTC
>TRBJ1-5|NA|NA|TRBV20-1
CSATGTGNQPQHF
TGCAGTGCTACAGGAACAGGGAATCAGCCCCAGCATTTT
>TRBJ2-5|NA|NA|TRBV20-1
CSARDRILPQETQYF
TGCAGTGCTAGAGATAGGATACTTCCCCAAGAGACCCAGTACTTC
>TRBJ2-3|NA|NA|TRBV29-1
CSVVVTSTDTQYF
TGCAGCGTTGTGGTGACAAGCACAGATACGCAGTATTTT
>TRBJ2-7|TRBD1|NA|TRBV11-3
CASSLLRTGNHEQYF
TGTGCCAGCAGCTTGCTGCGGACAGGGAACCACGAGCAGTACTTC
>TRBJ2-7|NA|many|TRBV11-3
CASSPITGTYEQYF
TGTGCCAGCAGCCCGATAACAGGCACCTACGAGCAGTACTTC
>TRBJ2-2|NA|NA|TRBV29-1
CSVPGVSTGELFF
TGCAGCGTTCCGGGAGTATCTACCGGGGAGCTGTTTTTT
>TRBJ1-2|NA|NA|TRBV6-6
CASSYTQTNRYGYTF
TGTGCCAGCAGTTACACCCAGACAAACCGCTATGGCTACACCTTC
>TRBJ2-7|TRBD2|many|TRBV2
CASTEIAGGPVEQYF
TGTGCCAGCACCGAAATAGCGGGAGGGCCTGTCGAGCAGTACTTC
>TRBJ2-7|NA|many|TRBV6-1
CASSEVTGLYEQYF
TGTGCCAGCAGTGAAGTGACGGGGCTCTACGAGCAGTACTTC